This T cell receptor beta chain was observed in a study of shared clonotypes between healthy human individuals. Findings of the study overall: With few donors, the genetic and exposure-history diversity represented was limited. Clonotype sharing among donors was thought likely to change with sequencing depth.

This CDR3 spans 16 amino acids. V was pared by 8 bases and J by 2 bases, with 6 bases of the junction left unmatched. Germline V gene sequence: CDR1 KGHSH, CDR2 LQKENI. Naive CD8 populations comprised CD45RO-negative cells positively selected for CCR7, excluding terminally differentiated effector memory CD45RA+ cells. As for this clone: Antigen unknown.

Execution of the assay was at deep level. Sequenced by immunoSEQ multiplex PCR; TCRdb stores in-frame clones only, minus some. The data contain approximately 810,000 clones, 80% to 95% of them seen just once; the ten biggest clones take up 24%. The sequence was collected from a man under 40 in good health. Source material: naive CD8+ T cells sorted from blood. V usage is TRBV18 and J usage is TRBJ2-3; 14 nucleotides align to TRBD2. The CDR3 DNA reads as TGTGCCAGCACGACTAGCGGGAGGGCCTTCACAGATACGCAGTATTTT. This encodes CASTTSGRAFTDTQYF.